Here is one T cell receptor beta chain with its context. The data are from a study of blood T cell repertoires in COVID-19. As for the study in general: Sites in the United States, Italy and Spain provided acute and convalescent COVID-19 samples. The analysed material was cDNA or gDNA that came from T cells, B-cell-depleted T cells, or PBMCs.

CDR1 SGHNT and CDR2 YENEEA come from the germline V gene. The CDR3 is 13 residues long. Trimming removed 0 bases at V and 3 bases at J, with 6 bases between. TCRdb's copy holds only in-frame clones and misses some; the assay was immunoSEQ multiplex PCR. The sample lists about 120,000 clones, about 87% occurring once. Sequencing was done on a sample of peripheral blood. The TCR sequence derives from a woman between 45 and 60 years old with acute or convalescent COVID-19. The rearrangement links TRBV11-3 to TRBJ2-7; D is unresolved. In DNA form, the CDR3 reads TGTGCCAGCAGCTTAGACAGGTTCTACGAGCAGTACTTC. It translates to CASSLDRFYEQYF.